These 11 T cell receptor beta chains came from one sample sequenced in a study of cytomegalovirus exposure and HLA in healthy donors. 60 Vbeta and 13 Jbeta primers were used in PCR. The protocol was immunoSEQ multiplex PCR, while the TCRdb copy is restricted to in-frame clones and leaves out a portion. The sample comprises some 150,000 clones, 75% to 85% of which are singletons, and 3.5% rests with the top ten. Sequences were obtained from PBMCs. These receptors came from a human donor in good health.

V is TRBV7-2 and J is TRBJ2-5; TRBD2 is a possible D gene (7 bases). Trimming removed 1 base from V and 5 bases from J, with 11 bases in between. The CDR3 is 14 residues long. Germline-derived CDR1 and CDR2 are SGHTA and FQGNSA. In DNA form, the CDR3 reads TGTGCCAGCAGCTTAGGGGGGGGCGGGGAGACCCAGTACTTC. Translated: CASSLGGGGETQYF.

The V call is TRBV7-2, the J call TRBJ2-7, with D perhaps matching TRBD2 (6 bases). Trimming removed 2 bases at V and 2 bases at J, with 16 bases between. There are 16 residues in the CDR3. Germline V gene lookup returns CDR1 SGHTA and CDR2 FQGNSA. As DNA, the CDR3 is TGTGCCAGCAGCTTATATAAAGGCGGGACGACCTACGAGCAGTACTTC. Amino acids: CASSLYKGGTTYEQYF.

The V call is TRBV5-1, the J call TRBJ2-7; D not certain. The germline V gene has CDR1 SGHRS and CDR2 YFSETQ. V gave up 0 bases and J gave up 2 bases, with 12 bases separating them. This CDR3 is 15 amino acids long. The CDR3 loop reads CASSLGAPSTYEQYF. The CDR3 DNA follows: TGCGCCAGCAGCTTGGGGGCCCCGTCCACCTACGAGCAGTACTTC.

The chain joins TRBV28 to TRBJ2-2; D is perhaps TRBD1 (5 bases). Germline CDR1 reads MDHEN; CDR2 reads SYDVKM. This CDR3 is built from 16 residues. V lost 2 bases and J 0 bases, leaving 10 bases between the germline ends. This CDR3 reads CASSLLQETNTGELFF. In DNA form, the CDR3 reads TGTGCCAGCAGTTTACTACAGGAGACGAACACCGGGGAGCTGTTTTTT.

The V gene is TRBV19, the J gene TRBJ1-2; 9 nucleotides agree with TRBD1. Trimming cost V 6 bases and J 4 bases; bases outside gene matches: 12. The CDR3 is made up of 16 amino acids. The germline V gene encodes CDR1 LNHDA and CDR2 SQIVND (reference sequence). The CDR3: CASSLNRDRDVYGYTF. CDR3 bases: TGTGCCAGTAGCCTGAACCGGGACAGGGACGTCTATGGCTACACCTTC.

This clone is a singleton in its sample. V is TRBV28 and J is TRBJ1-5, with TRBD1 as a possible D gene (5 bases). CDR1 and CDR2 (germline): MDHEN, SYDVKM. The CDR3 is 13 residues long. Trimming stripped 6 bases from V and 2 bases from J, with 8 bases between. This CDR3 reads CASSDSGNQPQHF. The CDR3 DNA reads as TGTGCCAGCAGCGACAGTGGCAATCAGCCCCAGCATTTT. The full variable domain, completed using reference TRBV28 and TRBJ1-5, is DVKVTQSSRYLVKRTGEKVFLECVQDMDHENMFWYRQDPGLGLRLIYFSYDVKMKEKGDIPEGYSVSREKKERFSLILESASTNQTSMYLCASSDSGNQPQHFGDGTRLSIL.

The rearrangement joins TRBV6-1 to TRBJ2-1; weak D call: TRBD2 (6 bases). From germline, CDR1 is MNHNS and CDR2 SASEGT. The CDR3 is made up of 15 amino acids. The V and J ends lost 9 bases and 9 bases respectively, with 24 bases between them. CDR3 in amino acids: CASGSRDSRVGEQFF. The CDR3, as DNA: TGTGCCAGTGGCTCCCGGGACTCACGAGTGGGTGAGCAGTTCTTC.

In nucleotides, the CDR3 is TGCGCCAGCAGTGAAGTAGCGGGGGCCTCAAACTCCTACAATGAGCAGTTCTTC. It translates to CASSEVAGASNSYNEQFF. The gene calls are TRBV10-1 and TRBJ2-1; TRBD2 matches 9 bases. The length of the CDR3 is 18 residues. Losses at the gene ends were 3 bases for V and 0 bases for J; bases not matched to a gene: 9. From germline, CDR1 is WNHNN and CDR2 SYGVQD (reference sequence).

V gene TRBV6-5 combines with J gene TRBJ1-1; possibly TRBD1 for D (5 bases). V dropped 7 bases and J dropped 6 bases, with 18 bases sitting between them. Germline V gene data show CDR1 as MNHEY and CDR2 as SVGAGI. The CDR3 runs to 14 residues. The CDR3: CASNPSRVGSEAFF. The CDR3 region has the DNA TGTGCCAGCAATCCTTCCAGGGTCGGCTCTGAAGCTTTCTTT.

This chain uses TRBV7-8 with TRBJ2-1; 11 bases agree with TRBD1. Germline V CDR1 and CDR2: SGHVS, FQNEAQ. V trimming: 4 bases; J trimming: 10 bases; junction bases outside the gene matches: 9. CDR3 length: 15 amino acids. CDR3 in amino acids: CASSSFGTGGHEQFF. In nucleotides, the CDR3 is TGTGCCAGCAGCTCGTTCGGGACAGGGGGTCACGAGCAGTTCTTC.

V is TRBV13 and J is TRBJ2-5, with TRBD1 matching 11 bases. This CDR3 contains 16 residues. Germline CDR1 PRHDT, CDR2 FYEKMQ (reference sequence). V trimming: 5 bases; J trimming: 5 bases; junction bases outside the gene matches: 10. The CDR3 bases are TGTGCCAGCAGCGCAATCGGACAGGGGGCGAGCGAGACCCAGTACTTC. It translates to CASSAIGQGASETQYF.